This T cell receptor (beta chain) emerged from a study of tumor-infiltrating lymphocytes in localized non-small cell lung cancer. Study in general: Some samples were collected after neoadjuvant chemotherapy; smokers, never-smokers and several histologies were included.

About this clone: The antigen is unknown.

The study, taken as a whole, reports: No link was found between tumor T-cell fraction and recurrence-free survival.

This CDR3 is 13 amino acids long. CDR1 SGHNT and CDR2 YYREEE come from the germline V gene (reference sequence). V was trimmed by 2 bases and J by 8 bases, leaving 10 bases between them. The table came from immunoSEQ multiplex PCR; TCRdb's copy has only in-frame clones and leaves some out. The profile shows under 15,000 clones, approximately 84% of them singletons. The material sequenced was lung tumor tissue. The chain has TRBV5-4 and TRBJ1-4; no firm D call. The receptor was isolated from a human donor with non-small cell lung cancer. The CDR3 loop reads CASSFGQEEKLFF. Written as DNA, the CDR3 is TGTGCCAGCAGCTTCGGTCAGGAAGAAAAACTGTTTTTT.